The clone carrying this TCR beta chain has only a few counts. What it recognizes is unknown. Construction of TCR beta libraries relied on iRepertoire HTBI primers and on Arm-PCR targeting CDR3 regions. TCRdb used MiXCR to reprocess the multiplex PCR reads, holding one entry per CDR3 protein. Of roughly 430,000 distinct CDR3 sequences listed, roughly 15% are singletons. This CDR3 has 15 residues. The germline V gene has CDR1 SGHRS and CDR2 YFSETQ. The germline V and J ends were trimmed by 2 bases and 2 bases, with 11 bases remaining between them. This sample was taken from a study of regulatory T cells in long-lasting Graves disease. The time point here: newly diagnosed GD, antithyroid drugs for less than 3 months. Isolated PBMC RNA provided the starting material for the TCR library. General observations from the study: Accuracy could have been hurt by small sample size. Persistent disease favored TRBV28, TRBJ1-2 and TRBJ2-5.

These data also featured in a second study, about T cells in Graves' hyperthyroidism and ophthalmopathy. That source adds: Most thyroid clonotypes with frequency above 0.001 were detected in blood.

Sample: peripheral blood mononuclear cells (PBMCs), taken at new diagnosis, from a patient treated with antithyroid drugs. This TCR came from a woman in her twenties or thirties with Graves disease. The V gene is TRBV5-1, the J gene TRBJ1-3; D may be TRBD1 (6 bases). CDR3 bases: TGCGCCAGCAGCTTCACACAGGGAGCTGGAAACACCATATATTTT. Translation: CASSFTQGAGNTIYF.